This T cell receptor (beta chain) was sequenced for a study of shared clonotypes between healthy human individuals. Study-wide points: The low donor count limited represented genetic and exposure-history diversity. Memory subsets had estimated richness that was generally smaller than that of naive subsets.

A note on this clone: Its antigen is currently unknown.

Within Nashville, Tennessee resided all donors, each a Caucasian adult. Template for every sorted-subset replicate PCR totaled 200 to 250 ng DNA, roughly 30,000 T cell genomes. TCRdb keeps only in-frame clones here, not all; method: immunoSEQ multiplex PCR. The sample records over a million clones, approximately 68% being singletons. Per germline, CDR1 KGHSH and CDR2 LQKENI. V gave up 3 bases and J gave up 5 bases, with 17 bases separating them. This CDR3 has 15 amino acids. The chain recombines TRBV18 with TRBJ2-7, with D perhaps matching TRBD1 (6 bases). The receptor's source is a man aged 18 to 29 in good health. Specimen: memory CD4+ T cells sorted from blood. Stated subset: CD45RA-negative fraction. For the CDR3, the DNA is TGTGCCAGCTCACCCGGGACACATCGCCGGGACGAGCAGTACTTC. Its translation is CASSPGTHRRDEQYF. Full variable domain (remainder filled in from reference TRBV18 and TRBJ2-7): NAGVMQNPRHLVRRRGQEARLRCSPMKGHSHVYWYRQLPEEGLKFMVYLQKENIIDESGMPKERFSAEFPKEGPSILRIQQVVRGDSAAYFCASSPGTHRRDEQYFGPGTRLTVT.